This record covers a single TCR beta chain. Its specificity is not known. An end of the junction differs from the germline gene, which may be a read error. The sample belongs to a study of CD8+CD57+ T cells in acquired aplastic anemia. In the study overall: Sorting CD4+ and CD8+ cells gave DNA averaging about 2.9 ug. Researchers reported that healthy donors averaged approximately 10 million reads for CD4+ cells. The study, taken as a whole, reports: Patient and control CD8+ Simpson's diversity was not significantly different. Patients and controls shared about 27 CD8+ CDR3 sequences.

Genomic DNA acted as the template from which TCR beta VDJ combination and CDR3 sequence profiling were carried out. TCRdb re-called the reads through MiXCR, storing one row per CDR3 protein. The data show some 130,000 distinct CDR3 sequences, less than 45% seen once. CDR1 is SGHNT, CDR2 YYREEE, per germline (reference sequence). CDR3 length: 13 amino acids. The chain joins TRBV5-4 to TRBJ2-5; no clear D gene. The specimen was sorted CD4+, CD8+, or CD8+CD57+ T cells (not recorded which) from PBMCs. The receptor was isolated from a human donor in good health, serving as a control. For the CDR3, the DNA is TGTGCCAGCAGCTTATCTTTCCAAGAGACCCTGTACTTC. It translates to CASSLSFQETLYF.